This T cell receptor (beta chain) was retrieved from a study of blood T cell repertoires in COVID-19 (dated by TCRdb to 2018 to 2020). About the study as a whole: Collaborator samples came from the United States, Italy and Spain and covered acute and convalescent phases of COVID-19. The material from the prospective study consisted of cDNA or gDNA derived from T cells, B-cell-depleted T cells, or PBMCs. Subjects who had been exposed to COVID-19, were actively infected with it, or had recovered from it provided the deeply sampled blood TCRbeta repertoires that made up the dataset. The repertoires were made available in a free public database intended to serve as a resource for research on the immune response to SARS-CoV-2. The samples were drawn from two sources: the first 160 participants of the ongoing ImmuneRACE study, and 950 to 1,500 subjects contributed by 6 global collaborators. Nearly every sample came with metadata listing a de-identified subject ID, COVID-19 status, age in years and sex. Where HLA class I and class II types were available, the types were taken from metadata supplied by the sample provider, not from assay-based typing. Findings and caveats that apply to the study as a whole: How much clinical and demographic metadata was included differed by source and by participant, and the metadata was provided uncurated.

Collaborating institutions collected whole blood in K2EDTA tubes following their own protocols. For TCRbeta analysis, collaborators shipped samples in one of three forms: frozen whole blood, isolated PBMCs, or DNA extracted from either of those sample types. TCRbeta CDR3 regions were amplified from genomic DNA by means of the immunoSEQ Assay, a bias-controlled multiplex PCR. As for the authors' bioinformatics: Nucleated cell counts per sample were estimated from amplification of reference gene primers within the assay. To quantify the absolute abundance of each unique TCRbeta CDR3 rearrangement, sequence reads were collapsed and filtered. For each sample, productive Simpson clonality was calculated by taking the square root of Simpson's diversity index across productive rearrangements. In TCRdb, the immuneACCESS table is reduced to in-frame sequences with V and J assigned. These tables do not hold every clone; where another copy was compared, an unresolved V gene accounts for under half, and the others remain unexplained. D and trimming were read from the DNA, whereas the V and J calls and clone size are those reported in that table. Here the sample has 140,000 to 150,000 clones; over 75% occur a single time. The ten top clones hold 2.5% to 3.5% of the sample.

The cysteine opens and the phenylalanine closes a CDR3 of 14 amino acids. Only the CDR3 DNA is retained, 42 bases long and in frame from the first base. The CDR1 and CDR2 encoded by the germline V gene are MNHEY and SVGEGT. Trimming takes 7 bases off V and 4 bases off J; junction bases not matched to a gene: 10. On this clone itself: Its antigen is not yet known. Qualities for individual bases were not recorded, and no much larger clone is one base off.

Sequenced: peripheral blood. The V and J genes are TRBV6-2 or TRBV6-3 and TRBJ2-7; TRBD2 aligns with 7 central bases. The source of this sequence is a woman aged 55-70 years with active COVID-19. At the DNA level, the sequence is TGTGCCAGCACCCCCAGCGGGAAGGGGTACGAGCAGTACTTC. Its translation reads: CASTPSGKGYEQYF.